This T cell receptor beta chain derives from a study of CD8 T cells in ankylosing spondylitis. Quantitative 5'-RACE with molecular barcodes generated TCR beta libraries. TCRdb re-analysed the 5' RACE reads in MiXCR, keeping a single row per CDR3 protein. The sample gives over 200,000 distinct CDR3 sequences, about 10% of which show up once; 20% to 25% is in the top ten. About this clonotype: Its antigen remains unknown.

Study-wide points: A TCR beta motif of eight highly homologous variants appeared characteristic of ankylosing spondylitis blood.

The germline CDR1 and CDR2 sequences are MNHEY and SMNVEV (reference sequence). With V trimmed by 4 bases and J by 7 bases, 11 bases remained unmatched. This CDR3 region has 15 residues. Sequenced input: blood, either unsorted or a sorted T cell fraction (not recorded which). The receptor comes from a male donor with ankylosing spondylitis or in good health (not recorded which). The V gene is TRBV27, the J gene TRBJ2-7; 9 bases line up with TRBD2. The CDR3 DNA reads as TGTGCCAGCAGTTCGGGGACTAGCTGGGGTAGGGAGCAGTACTTC. This translates into CASSSGTSWGREQYF.